The 27 T cell receptor beta chains in this list originate from one sample, sequenced in a study of identical twins. TCRdb re-called the 5' RACE reads with MiXCR, one entry per CDR3 protein. The table has 500,000 to 600,000 distinct CDR3 sequences, less than 25% seen once. These data were also reused for a study on T cells expressing NK-cell markers.

The sample consisted of CD4+ T cells sorted from blood. These receptors came from a young woman in good health.

The gene calls are TRBV10-3 and TRBJ2-1, with TRBD2 identical over 7 bases. This CDR3 is built from 12 residues. Germline V lookup: CDR1 ENHRY, CDR2 SYGVKD. In nucleotides, the CDR3 is TGTGCATCGGGGGGATCGGGGAGTGAGCAGTTCTTC. As protein: CASGGSGSEQFF.

This clonotype was detected a few times. V gene TRBV6-1 combines with J gene TRBJ1-2; D not certain. The CDR3 is 14 residues long. The germline gives CDR1 MNHNS, CDR2 SASEGT. V gave up 7 bases and J gave up 3 bases, with 15 bases separating them. This chain's CDR3 is CASTLSRTHYGYTF. Here the CDR3 DNA reads TGTGCCAGCACCTTATCGCGGACCCACTATGGCTACACCTTC.

The chain links TRBV4-3 to TRBJ2-3; TRBD2 agrees at 12 bases. This CDR3 spans 18 amino acids. The trim removed 3 bases at V and 8 bases at J, leaving 15 bases unmatched. Germline V gives CDR1 LGHNA, CDR2 YSLEER. In DNA form, the CDR3 reads TGCGCCAGCAGCCAGGATCCAGGACTAGCGGGGCGAAGGAGTACGCAGTATTTT. The encoded protein is CASSQDPGLAGRRSTQYF.

There are many counts of this clonotype. The chain is built from TRBV11-2 and TRBJ2-7; unclear D gene. Germline lookup yields CDR1 SGHAT and CDR2 FQNNGV. This CDR3 spans 16 amino acids. Trimming removed 5 bases from V and 0 bases from J, with 17 bases in between. The CDR3 loop is CASSRPSSGLSYEQYF. CDR3 nucleotide sequence: TGTGCCAGCAGCCGTCCCTCTTCTGGGCTCTCCTACGAGCAGTACTTC.

This clonotype was observed a handful of times. The gene calls are TRBV9 and TRBJ2-1, with D uncertain. Germline-derived CDR1 and CDR2 are SGDLS and YYNGEE. The V gene lost 4 bases and the J gene lost 1 base, with 12 bases spanning the gap. There are 15 residues in the CDR3. In nucleotides, the CDR3 is TGTGCCAGCAGCCCCTACCCTGATTCCTACAATGAGCAGTTCTTC. Translation: CASSPYPDSYNEQFF.

This CDR3 reads CASSLPGPLYF. The CDR3, as DNA: TGTGCCAGCAGCTTACCGGGACCCTTGTACTTC. The chain has TRBV7-2 and TRBJ2-5; D possibly uses TRBD1 or TRBD2 (5 bases each). With 2 bases removed from V and 13 bases from J, the gap between germline ends came to 11 bases. CDR3 length equals 11 residues. The germline V gene encodes CDR1 SGHTA and CDR2 FQGNSA.

With respect to this clonotype: At one of its ends the junction is not consistent with the germline gene, which may arise from a read error. CDR3: CASNYAGPYEQYF. CDR3 nucleotide sequence: TGTGCCAGCAATTACGCGGGGCCCTACGAGCAGTACTTC. The V and J genes are TRBV6-2 or TRBV6-3 and TRBJ2-7; the D gene is possibly TRBD2 (6 bases). The CDR3 length is 13 residues. The germline V gene encodes CDR1 MNHEY and CDR2 SVGEGT.

This clonotype was observed a handful of times. V is TRBV6-1 and J is TRBJ2-2, with TRBD1 identical over 7 bases. The V and J ends lost 6 bases and 7 bases, in that order; junction bases with no gene match: 8. The CDR3 covers 14 residues. Germline V CDR1 and CDR2: MNHNS, SASEGT. This chain's CDR3 is CASRSGTENGELFF. The DNA for the CDR3 is TGTGCCAGCAGGTCCGGGACAGAGAACGGGGAGCTGTTTTTT.

This chain uses TRBV20-1 with TRBJ1-1; D is uncertain. The germline gives CDR1 DFQATT, CDR2 SNEGSKA (reference sequence). Deletions cut 7 bases from V and 4 bases from J, with 10 bases between. The CDR3 is made up of 11 amino acids. The CDR3 protein is CSVPRGTEAFF. As DNA, the CDR3 is TGCAGTGTTCCGCGGGGCACTGAAGCTTTCTTT.

The CDR3 sequence is CASSTARATEAFF. The CDR3 coding sequence is TGTGCCAGCAGTACCGCGCGGGCTACTGAAGCTTTCTTT. The gene calls are TRBV27 and TRBJ1-1; D is unresolved. The CDR3 covers 13 residues. Trimming took 5 bases from V and 5 from J, leaving 12 bases between them. Per germline, CDR1 MNHEY and CDR2 SMNVEV (reference sequence).

This clonotype was picked up a small number of times. DNA of the CDR3: TGTGCCAGCAGCTTGGGGGTAGCCAAAAACATTCAGTACTTC. Its translation: CASSLGVAKNIQYF. The J gene is TRBJ2-4, the V gene TRBV7-9; D may match TRBD1 or TRBD2 (5 bases each). Germline assignment: CDR1 SEHNR and CDR2 FQNEAQ (reference sequence). V lost 3 bases to trimming and J lost 0 bases, with 6 bases between them. The CDR3 has 14 amino acids. The whole variable domain, filled in from reference TRBV7-9 and TRBJ2-4, reads DTGVSQNPRHKITKRGQNVTFRCDPISEHNRLYWYRQTLGQGPEFLTYFQNEAQLEKSRLLSDRFSAERPKGSFSTLEIQRTEQGDSAMYLCASSLGVAKNIQYFGAGTRLSVL.

This clonotype has ten or more counts. The rearrangement joins TRBV12-3 or TRBV12-4 to TRBJ2-7; TRBD2 matches 7 bases. This CDR3 spans 15 amino acids. After removal of 6 bases from V and 0 bases from J, the junction contained 8 bases not matched to a gene. CDR3 sequence (DNA): TGTGCCAGCAGCCCAAGCGGGAAAAACTCCTACGAGCAGTACTTC. Protein: CASSPSGKNSYEQYF.

This clonotype was counted only a few times. V gene TRBV6-1 combines with J gene TRBJ2-4; D gene unclear. The CDR3 has 16 residues. Looked up from germline, CDR1 is MNHNS and CDR2 is SASEGT. Trimming shortened V by 5 bases and J by 0 bases, and 14 bases separated the two germline ends. The CDR3 loop is CASSTGRSLAKNIQYF. The CDR3 nucleotides are TGTGCCAGCAGTACGGGCCGGAGCTTAGCCAAAAACATTCAGTACTTC.

This clonotype was seen at least ten times. V and J are TRBV10-1 and TRBJ2-3, with TRBD2 matching over 10 bases. This CDR3 contains 14 residues. CDR1 and CDR2 from the germline V gene are WNHNN and SYGVQD (reference sequence). J was trimmed by 7 bases and V by 4 bases; bases with no gene match: 5. This CDR3 reads CASSASGGANTQYF. The CDR3 nucleotides are TGCGCCAGCAGTGCAAGCGGGGGGGCCAATACGCAGTATTTT.

This clonotype was observed many times. The J gene is TRBJ2-1, the V gene TRBV12-3 or TRBV12-4; the match to TRBD2 covers 8 bases. Trimming at V came to 6 bases and at J to 8 bases, leaving 12 bases not matched to a gene. There are 15 residues in the CDR3. Here the CDR3 reads CASRESGGGYDEQFF. Here the CDR3 DNA reads TGTGCCAGCAGGGAATCCGGGGGGGGATACGATGAGCAGTTCTTC.

This clonotype was seen a few times. For the CDR3, the DNA is TGTGCCAGCAGATGGGACAGGGACGGTTCACCCCTCCACTTT. As protein: CASRWDRDGSPLHF. The chain recombines TRBV6-1 with TRBJ1-6; 9 bases map to TRBD1. CDR3 length equals 14 residues. The J segment lost 9 bases and the V segment lost 6 bases, leaving 6 bases of the junction unmatched. Germline loops: CDR1 MNHNS, CDR2 SASEGT.

Only a few counts were recorded for this clonotype. The J gene is TRBJ2-5, the V gene TRBV6-1, with D hard to call. Germline CDR1 MNHNS, CDR2 SASEGT. The CDR3 is 14 amino acids. The V end was cut by 7 bases, the J end by 2 bases, with 14 bases between. In DNA form, the CDR3 reads TGTGCCAGCACCCCACGGGCGGTGCAAGAGACCCAGTACTTC. Amino acid sequence: CASTPRAVQETQYF.

The sample holds a few counts of this clonotype. This rearrangement joins TRBV6-2 or TRBV6-3 to TRBJ1-5, with D unclear. The CDR3 extends over 12 amino acids. Between the trimmed V and J ends, which lost 6 bases and 8 bases, there was a span of 11 bases. Germline loops: CDR1 MNHEY, CDR2 SVGEGT. For the CDR3, the DNA is TGTGCCAGCAGACGTCTCGGAGAGCCCCAGCATTTT. This sequence encodes CASRRLGEPQHF.

This clonotype showed up just a few times. The CDR3, as DNA: TGTGCCAGCAGCTATAGCGGGGCCACAGATACGCAGTATTTT. Protein product: CASSYSGATDTQYF. The chain recombines TRBV12-3 or TRBV12-4 with TRBJ2-3, with 8 bases aligning to TRBD2. The trim removed 6 bases at V and 2 bases at J, leaving 4 bases unmatched. The CDR3 has 14 amino acids.

The rearrangement links TRBV10-3 to TRBJ1-6; 9 bases match TRBD1. The CDR3 sequence is 15 residues long. Germline lookup yields CDR1 ENHRY and CDR2 SYGVKD. The V and J ends lost 4 bases and 8 bases, in that order; junction bases with no gene match: 6. The CDR3 sequence: CAISGDRAGDSPLHF. The CDR3 DNA follows: TGTGCCATCAGTGGGGACAGGGCGGGGGATTCACCCCTCCACTTT.

In nucleotides, the CDR3 is TGCGCCAGCAGCTCGGACAGGGCCATTGCCTACGAGCAGTACTTC. It is translated as CASSSDRAIAYEQYF. The chain couples TRBV5-1 to TRBJ2-7, with 8 bases lining up with TRBD1. Trimming cost V 3 bases and J 2 bases; bases outside gene matches: 7. This CDR3 contains 15 residues. Germline V CDR1 and CDR2: SGHRS, YFSETQ.

This clonotype was seen just once. The chain combines TRBV6-6 with TRBJ1-1; no clear D gene. V shed 2 bases and J shed 6 bases, with 7 bases lying between them. Germline V gene data show CDR1 as MNHNY and CDR2 as SVGAGI (reference sequence). CDR3 length: 12 residues. The CDR3 DNA sequence: TGTGCCAGCAGTTACGTAGACTCTGAAGCTTTCTTT. Its protein is CASSYVDSEAFF.

The chain uses TRBV11-2 and TRBJ1-4, with 7 bases that match TRBD1. CDR1 is SGHAT and CDR2 is FQNNGV in the germline V gene. This CDR3 is built from 16 residues. V dropped 5 bases and J dropped 5; count of bases not matched to a gene: 11. This CDR3 reads CASSPQTGRANEKLFF. The CDR3 nucleotides read TGTGCCAGCAGCCCCCAGACAGGGCGGGCCAATGAAAAACTGTTTTTT. The full variable domain, completed using reference TRBV11-2 and TRBJ1-4, is EAGVAQSPRYKIIEKRQSVAFWCNPISGHATLYWYQQILGQGPKLLIQFQNNGVVDDSQLPKDRFSAERLKGVDSTLKIQPAKLEDSAVYLCASSPQTGRANEKLFFGSGTQLSVL.

This clonotype occurred a few times. The chain joins TRBV4-2 to TRBJ2-7, with no clear D. The CDR3 contains 13 residues. Germline assignment: CDR1 LGHNA and CDR2 YNFKEQ. Trimming shortened V by 0 bases and J by 5 bases, and 8 bases separated the two germline ends. The CDR3 protein is CASSQDMADEQYF. CDR3 sequence (DNA): TGTGCCAGCAGCCAAGATATGGCTGACGAGCAGTACTTC.

This clonotype occurred a few times. This chain uses TRBV10-3 with TRBJ2-1, with D perhaps given as TRBD1 or TRBD2 (5 bases each). This CDR3 is 13 amino acids long. Germline values: CDR1 ENHRY, CDR2 SYGVKD. V was trimmed by 6 bases and J by 8 bases, leaving 14 bases between them. The CDR3 DNA sequence: TGTGCCATCAGCGCCGGCAGGGACGATGAGCAGTTCTTC. Translated: CAISAGRDDEQFF.

This clonotype showed up many times. V and J are TRBV12-3 or TRBV12-4 and TRBJ2-2; 7 bases line up with TRBD2. The CDR3 has 17 residues. The J segment lost 5 bases and the V segment lost 4 bases, leaving 13 bases of the junction unmatched. CDR3 sequence (DNA): TGTGCCAGCAGTTCTAATAGTGCCCTAGCGGCTACCGGGGAGCTGTTTTTT. Translated: CASSSNSALAATGELFF.

In this sample, this clonotype turned up a few times. The rearrangement uses TRBV6-5 and TRBJ2-4; D remains unclear. The CDR3 has 16 residues. With 2 bases removed from V and 4 bases from J, the gap between germline ends came to 15 bases. Looked up from germline, CDR1 is MNHEY and CDR2 is SVGAGI. The CDR3, as DNA: TGTGCCAGCAGTTACAGGTTGGGGAACCTAAAAAACATTCAGTACTTC. Protein sequence: CASSYRLGNLKNIQYF.